This T cell receptor beta chain was documented in a study of blood T cells in healthy people across ages. The use of a sample-barcoded 5' primer and a J-beta primer mix characterized a second PCR of roughly 7 to 11 cycles. TCRdb fed the 5' RACE reads into MiXCR, producing one record per CDR3 protein. The repertoire holds roughly 1 million distinct CDR3 sequences, with less than 25% as singletons. The CDR3 consists of 14 residues. Looked up from germline, CDR1 is SGHRS and CDR2 is YFSETQ. J was trimmed by 6 bases and V by 3 bases; bases with no gene match: 5. These data were also reused for a study on T cells of mothers and their children.

This clonotype was sampled from a girl between 2 and 10 years old in good health. The source material was blood. The chain has TRBV5-1 and TRBJ2-5; 10 positions match TRBD1. The CDR3 sequence is CASSWDRGGQTQYF. CDR3 DNA sequence: TGCGCCAGCAGCTGGGACAGGGGTGGTCAGACCCAGTACTTC.